Shown below are 21 T cell receptor beta chains from a single sample sequenced in a study of early T cells in non-severe SARS-CoV-2 infection. TCRdb re-called the 5' RACE reads through MiXCR, storing one row per CDR3 protein. The sample records around 58,000 distinct CDR3 sequences, less than 9.5% being singletons. Sequences were derived from whole blood, sampled at baseline. These TCRs come from an adult who was a healthcare worker with PCR-confirmed SARS-CoV-2 infection or an uninfected control (not recorded which).

This clonotype was detected ten times or more. The chain carries TRBV7-2 and TRBJ2-7; unclear D gene. V was cut by 1 base and J by 4 bases, with 2 bases left in between. Germline CDR1 reads SGHTA; CDR2 reads FQGNSA. This CDR3 region has 11 residues. CDR3 coding DNA: TGTGCCAGCAGCTTAGAATACGAGCAGTACTTC. It specifies CASSLEYEQYF.

This chain connects TRBV20-1 to TRBJ2-1; D not certain. Trimming took 5 bases from V and 4 from J, leaving 9 bases between them. Per germline, CDR1 DFQATT and CDR2 SNEGSKA (reference sequence). The CDR3 loop spans 12 amino acids. CDR3 DNA: TGCAGTGCTTCCCTGGTATACAATGAGCAGTTCTTC. Amino acids: CSASLVYNEQFF.

There are a few counts of this clonotype. The CDR3 bases are TGCAGTGCTAGTACCGGGACAGGGCCCACCGGGGAGCTGTTTTTT. It specifies CSASTGTGPTGELFF. V usage is TRBV20-1 and J usage is TRBJ2-2, with 9 nucleotides matching TRBD1. V dropped 3 bases and J dropped 4; count of bases not matched to a gene: 6. Germline-derived CDR1 and CDR2 are DFQATT and SNEGSKA (reference sequence). This CDR3 contains 15 residues.

The chain uses TRBV24-1 and TRBJ2-3, with 9 nucleotides matching TRBD2. In germline, CDR1 is KGHDR, CDR2 SFDVKD. This CDR3 spans 16 amino acids. J lost 0 bases, V lost 1 base, and 1 base had no gene match. As DNA, the CDR3 is TGTGCCACCAGTGATTTCACTAGCGGGAGCACAGATACGCAGTATTTT. It specifies CATSDFTSGSTDTQYF.

This clonotype was picked up many times. The chain recombines TRBV3-1 with TRBJ2-3; D remains ambiguous. The germline CDR1 and CDR2 sequences are LGHDT and YNNKEL (reference sequence). The CDR3 is 15 amino acids. With 3 bases removed from V and 4 bases from J, the gap between germline ends came to 14 bases. CDR3 protein: CASSHQVPGADTQYF. Here the CDR3 DNA reads TGTGCCAGCAGCCACCAAGTTCCAGGAGCAGATACGCAGTATTTT.

This clonotype was seen repeatedly, ten times or more. V usage is TRBV6-4 and J usage is TRBJ2-1, with D hard to call. CDR1 and CDR2 from the germline V gene are MRHNA and SNTAGT. Trimming removed 2 bases from V and 9 bases from J, with 11 bases in between. The CDR3 totals 13 residues. CDR3 nucleotide sequence: TGTGCCAGCAGTGACCGGCAGGAAGGTGAGCAGTTCTTC. Protein product: CASSDRQEGEQFF.

This clonotype was detected many times. The chain recombines TRBV12-3 or TRBV12-4 with TRBJ1-5; 9 bases line up with TRBD1. This CDR3 contains 14 residues. The ends lost 7 bases at V and 6 bases at J; junction bases unmatched: 7. The CDR3 is CASTLGTGTQPQHF. The CDR3 DNA is TGTGCCAGCACCTTGGGGACAGGGACTCAGCCCCAGCATTTT.

This clonotype showed up many times. The chain recombines TRBV29-1 with TRBJ1-2, with D uncertain. Germline V gene lookup returns CDR1 SQVTM and CDR2 ANQGSEA. The germline V and J ends were trimmed by 6 bases and 1 base, with 9 bases remaining between them. This CDR3 region has 12 residues. The DNA of the CDR3 is TGCAGCGTGTATATCCTTAACTATGGCTACACCTTC. Its protein product is CSVYILNYGYTF.

Concerning this clonotype itself: The junction and the germline gene differ at one end; a read error may be behind it. This chain uses TRBV16 with TRBJ1-3; D call uncertain. CDR3 length equals 11 residues. Germline CDR1 and CDR2: KGHSY and FQNENV. The CDR3: CASSQEQAMHF. DNA of the CDR3: TGTGCCAGCAGCCAGGAGCAGGCGATGCATTTT.

J is TRBJ2-5 and V is TRBV10-3, with no clear D. CDR3 length: 13 amino acids. The V gene's germline CDR1 is ENHRY and CDR2 SYGVKD. Trimming left V 2 bases short and J 2 bases short, with 6 bases between. CDR3 nucleotides: TGTGCCATCAGTGAGAACAGACAAGAGACCCAGTACTTC. It is translated as CAISENRQETQYF.

At least ten counts were recorded for this clonotype. The rearrangement joins TRBV9 to TRBJ2-6; 9 bases match TRBD1. J was trimmed by 2 bases and V by 2 bases; bases with no gene match: 8. The CDR3 has 18 residues. Germline values: CDR1 SGDLS, CDR2 YYNGEE. CDR3 amino acids: CASSVVSGQGAGANVLTF. The CDR3 DNA is TGTGCCAGCAGCGTGGTCTCGGGACAGGGCGCTGGGGCCAACGTCCTGACTTTC.

The gene calls are TRBV12-3 or TRBV12-4 and TRBJ2-3, with a possible D match to TRBD1 (6 bases). This CDR3 has 15 residues. Trimming took 2 bases from V and 3 from J, leaving 12 bases between them. CDR3 amino acids: CASSLTGGWTDTQYF. The CDR3 DNA sequence: TGTGCCAGCAGTTTAACTGGGGGCTGGACAGATACGCAGTATTTT.

This clonotype was detected only a few times. The chain uses TRBV28 and TRBJ2-3; TRBD1 is a possible D gene (6 bases). V lost 5 bases and J 3 bases, leaving 9 bases between the germline ends. Germline V gives CDR1 MDHEN, CDR2 SYDVKM. The CDR3 sequence is 13 residues long. In nucleotides, the CDR3 is TGTGCCAGCAGTCCCGGACAGACAGATACGCAGTATTTT. It translates to CASSPGQTDTQYF.

This clonotype was seen at least ten times. The genes are TRBV3-1 and TRBJ1-1; 8 nucleotides align to TRBD1. The trim removed 10 bases at V and 0 bases at J, leaving 10 bases unmatched. In germline, CDR1 is LGHDT, CDR2 YNNKEL (reference sequence). CDR3 size: 15 residues. The CDR3 nucleotides read TGTGCCACAGCCGGGACAGGCGTGATGAACACTGAAGCTTTCTTT. Its translation: CATAGTGVMNTEAFF.

By sample fraction, this clonotype is medium-sized. V and J are TRBV7-3 and TRBJ2-1; TRBD1 is a possible D gene (6 bases). The CDR3 runs to 14 residues. Trimming left V 5 bases short and J 7 bases short, with 15 bases between. Germline CDR1 SGHTA, CDR2 FQGTGA. The chain's CDR3 is CASSPTAGVNEQFF. CDR3 sequence (DNA): TGTGCCAGCAGCCCTACCGCAGGGGTTAATGAGCAGTTCTTC.

This clonotype came up many times. The chain recombines TRBV5-1 with TRBJ2-3, with D possibly matching TRBD1 (6 bases). The germline V and J ends were trimmed by 6 bases and 0 bases, with 17 bases remaining between them. The CDR3 has 16 residues. Germline lookup yields CDR1 SGHRS and CDR2 YFSETQ. As DNA, the CDR3 is TGCGCCAGCACATTTGTGACAGGCCCTAGCACAGATACGCAGTATTTT. This translates into CASTFVTGPSTDTQYF.

At least ten counts were recorded for this clonotype. The chain joins TRBV7-3 to TRBJ2-1, with TRBD1 matching over 10 bases. The V segment lost 4 bases and the J segment 4 bases; nucleotides outside the gene matches: 4. Germline V gene data show CDR1 as SGHTA and CDR2 as FQGTGA. The CDR3 totals 15 residues. In DNA form, the CDR3 reads TGTGCCAGCAGCTCCGACAGGGGGCCTTACAATGAGCAGTTCTTC. Protein sequence: CASSSDRGPYNEQFF.

This clonotype was seen a handful of times. The rearrangement uses TRBV20-1 and TRBJ2-5, with D unclear. The CDR3 runs to 13 residues. Per germline, CDR1 DFQATT and CDR2 SNEGSKA (reference sequence). V was pared by 0 bases and J by 7 bases, with 12 bases between. CDR3 in amino acids: CSARDFGWGTQYF. The CDR3 DNA is TGCAGTGCTAGAGACTTTGGGTGGGGGACCCAGTACTTC.

This clonotype was found many times. The V gene is TRBV5-5, the J gene TRBJ2-1, with a weak D call TRBD1 (5 bases). The germline gives CDR1 SGHKS, CDR2 YYEKEE (reference sequence). The CDR3 covers 14 residues. Between the trimmed V and J ends, which lost 3 bases and 5 bases, there was a span of 12 bases. As DNA, the CDR3 is TGTGCCAGCAGCTCAGGACAAGGGAACAATGAGCAGTTCTTC. Translating it yields CASSSGQGNNEQFF.

This clonotype has at least ten counts. The rearrangement uses TRBV19 and TRBJ1-5, with D possibly being TRBD1 (5 bases). V was shortened by 11 bases and J by 7 bases, with 18 bases between the two germline ends. The CDR3 has 13 residues. Germline CDR1 and CDR2: LNHDA and SQIVND (reference sequence). The CDR3, as DNA: TGTGCCTGGGGACCAAGAGGCAGGCAGCCCCAGCATTTT. It specifies CAWGPRGRQPQHF.

This clonotype was counted ten times or more. The CDR3 loop is CASSLGGGPDTQYF. CDR3 coding DNA: TGTGCCAGCAGTTTGGGGGGCGGCCCAGATACGCAGTATTTT. The chain is built from TRBV28 and TRBJ2-3; D might be TRBD1 or TRBD2, each matching 6 bases. Germline-derived CDR1 and CDR2 are MDHEN and SYDVKM. The CDR3 has 14 amino acids. V lost 3 bases, J lost 4 bases, and 11 bases lay in between.